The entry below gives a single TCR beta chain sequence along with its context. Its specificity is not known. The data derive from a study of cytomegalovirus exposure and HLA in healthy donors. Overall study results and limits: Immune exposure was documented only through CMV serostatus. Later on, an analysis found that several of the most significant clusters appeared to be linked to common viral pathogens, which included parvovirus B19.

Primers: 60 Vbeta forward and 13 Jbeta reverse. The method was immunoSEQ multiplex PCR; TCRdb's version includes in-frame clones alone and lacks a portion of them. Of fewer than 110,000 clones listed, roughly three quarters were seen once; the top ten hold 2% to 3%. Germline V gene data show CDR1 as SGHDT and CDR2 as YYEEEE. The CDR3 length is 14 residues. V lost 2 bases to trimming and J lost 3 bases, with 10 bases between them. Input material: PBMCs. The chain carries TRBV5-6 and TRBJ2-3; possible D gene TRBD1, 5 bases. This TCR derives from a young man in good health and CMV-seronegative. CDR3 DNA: TGTGCCAGCAGCTTCCCCCCAGGGACAGATACGCAGTATTTT. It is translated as CASSFPPGTDTQYF.